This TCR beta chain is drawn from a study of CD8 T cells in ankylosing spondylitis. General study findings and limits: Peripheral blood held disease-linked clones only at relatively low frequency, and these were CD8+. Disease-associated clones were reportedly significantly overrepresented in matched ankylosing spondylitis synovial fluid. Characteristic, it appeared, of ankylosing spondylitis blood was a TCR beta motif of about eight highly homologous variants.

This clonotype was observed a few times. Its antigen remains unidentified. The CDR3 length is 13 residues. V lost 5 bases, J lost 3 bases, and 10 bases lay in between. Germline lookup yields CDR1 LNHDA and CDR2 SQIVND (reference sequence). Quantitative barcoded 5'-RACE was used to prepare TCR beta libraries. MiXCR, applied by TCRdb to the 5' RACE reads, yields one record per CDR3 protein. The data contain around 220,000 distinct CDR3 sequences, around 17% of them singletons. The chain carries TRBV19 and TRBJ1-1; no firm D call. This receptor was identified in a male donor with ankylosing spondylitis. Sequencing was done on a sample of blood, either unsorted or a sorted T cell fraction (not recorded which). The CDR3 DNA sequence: TGTGCCAGTAGTGAGTACATGGACACTGAAGCTTTCTTT. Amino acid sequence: CASSEYMDTEAFF.